These T cell receptor beta chains were read from a single sample in a study of vaccination effects on CD4 cells after COVID-19. Antigen specificity for these receptors is unknown. Sequenced by immunoSEQ multiplex PCR; TCRdb stores in-frame clones only, minus some. The sample consists of about 70,000 clones, approximately 80% of them appearing once. The sequencing here drew on CD4+ T cells from PBMCs cultured with SARS-CoV-2 spike peptides, taken before COVID-19 vaccination. The origin of the receptors is a human donor who received a COVID-19 vaccine. Each CDR3 is given with its conserved first and last residue. The D gene is left open where the match is weak. The size entry is marked missing in some rows and otherwise reads once, few, many or a size class.

V: TRBV10-2; size: -; D: TRBD2; CDR3: CASRPGTSGADTQYF
V: TRBV19; size: -; D: -; CDR3: CASSSRGSYGYTF
V: TRBV2; size: -; D: -; CDR3: CASSGGATRNNEQFF
V: TRBV19; size: -; D: -; CDR3: CASSIPGTGELFF
V: TRBV9; size: once; D: TRBD2; CDR3: CASSTSSGVLDTQYF
V: TRBV2; size: -; D: TRBD2; CDR3: CASKALAGGLTGELFF
V: TRBV7-3; size: -; D: TRBD2; CDR3: CASSSQGGSGGLFF
V: TRBV19; size: -; D: -; CDR3: CASSIWSPPPGQPQHF
V: TRBV24-1; size: -; D: -; CDR3: CATSARLGRASETQYF
V: TRBV12-3/TRBV12-4; size: -; D: -; CDR3: CASSRGGGQPQHF
V: TRBV7-9; size: once; D: TRBD2; CDR3: CASSPSSGGDTQYF
V: TRBV5-7; size: -; D: -; CDR3: CASSPWIAQGQYGYTF
V: TRBV10-3; size: -; D: TRBD2; CDR3: CAISESILAGARRELFF
V: TRBV12-5; size: -; D: -; CDR3: CASGLGRDTGELFF
V: TRBV4-2; size: -; D: -; CDR3: CASSQDELRVQPQHF
V: TRBV2; size: -; D: -; CDR3: CASRGTITQYF
V: TRBV7-3; size: -; D: -; CDR3: CASSLTPGAMGGYTF
V: TRBV6-5; size: -; D: TRBD1; CDR3: CASSHRDSDSYGYTF
V: TRBV6-5; size: -; D: -; CDR3: CAGSRDRIGGYTF
V: TRBV7-2; size: -; D: -; CDR3: CASSLGREQPQHF
V: TRBV19; size: -; D: -; CDR3: CASTPPPHSGNTIYF
V: TRBV6-6; size: -; D: TRBD2; CDR3: CASSPGLAGVETQYF
V: TRBV5-1; size: -; D: -; CDR3: CASSLIGSTEAFF
V: TRBV7-9; size: -; D: TRBD1; CDR3: CASSLDRGQGRTEAFF
V: TRBV5-1; size: -; D: -; CDR3: CASSPRAEGIGNTIYF
V: TRBV4-2; size: -; D: -; CDR3: CASSQDLASLYYGYTF
V: TRBV19; size: -; D: -; CDR3: CASSIGDMGTEAFF
V: TRBV6-5; size: -; D: -; CDR3: CASSYSNLVLGYGYTF
V: TRBV18; size: -; D: -; CDR3: CASSPDAEQFF
V: TRBV5-4; size: -; D: -; CDR3: CASSLDRHVQETQYF